This T cell receptor beta chain was captured in a study of T cells in Graves' hyperthyroidism and ophthalmopathy. V gave up 1 base and J gave up 1 base, with 6 bases separating them. Germline V gives CDR1 LGHDT, CDR2 YNNKEL (reference sequence). The CDR3 totals 14 residues. TCR beta CDR3 sequences were amplified from RNA transcripts. Carried out on the TCR CDR3, a first-round RT-PCR used the HTBI primer set. MiXCR was run by TCRdb on the multiplex PCR reads, yielding one entry per CDR3 protein. Counted here are around 450,000 distinct CDR3 sequences, approximately 14% occurring once; the ten biggest clones make up approximately 7.5%. This clonotype was seen at least ten times.

What was sequenced was blood. This sequence joins TRBV3-1 and TRBJ2-3, with TRBD2 as a possible D gene (6 bases). The clonotype comes from a woman under 30 with Graves' hyperthyroidism. The CDR3 sequence: CASSQGGGTDTQYF. The CDR3 region has the DNA TGTGCCAGCAGCCAAGGGGGGGGCACAGATACGCAGTATTTT.